Listed below are T cell receptor beta chains from one sample, sequenced in a study of blood T cell repertoires in COVID-19. This table comes from immunoSEQ multiplex PCR, and its TCRdb copy is limited to in-frame clones, with some not included. The table shows more than 250,000 clones, with about 91% occurring only once. The sample was PBMCs or T cells enriched from blood (not recorded which). Receptors were obtained from a woman in her thirties or forties with acute COVID-19. Both conserved end residues are part of each CDR3. D genes are given only for firm matches. Clone sizes are given selectively: once, few, many, or a class where the clone is expanded.

>14|TRBV2|NA|NA|TRBJ1-6
CASSVEQGMGALHF
TGTGCCAGCAGTGTGGAACAGGGCATGGGAGCCCTCCACTTT
>14|TRBV7-8|NA|NA|TRBJ1-4
CASSPSGLFEKLFF
TGTGCCAGCAGCCCCTCAGGGTTGTTTGAAAAACTGTTTTTT
>15|TRBV5-4|NA|NA|TRBJ2-2
CASSFFGGAPGELFF
TGTGCCAGCAGCTTCTTTGGGGGCGCACCCGGGGAGCTGTTTTTT
>16|TRBV18|TRBD1|NA|TRBJ2-5
CASSPRQGVLVETQYF
TGTGCCAGCTCACCGAGACAGGGGGTTCTTGTTGAGACCCAGTACTTC
>14|TRBV29-1|NA|NA|TRBJ2-5
CSVAPPPLQETQYF
TGCAGCGTTGCTCCTCCTCCTCTTCAAGAGACCCAGTACTTC
>19|TRBV23-1|NA|few|TRBJ2-1
CASSTPRLRGPLLYNEQFF
TGCGCCAGCAGTACGCCCAGGCTCCGCGGGCCTCTTCTCTACAATGAGCAGTTCTTC
>14|TRBV30|TRBD1|NA|TRBJ1-4
CAWSLTGGNEKLFF
TGTGCCTGGAGCCTGACAGGGGGTAATGAAAAACTGTTTTTT
>15|TRBV9|NA|NA|TRBJ1-1
CASSPIVGGTTEAFF
TGTGCCAGCAGCCCCATAGTCGGGGGGACCACTGAAGCTTTCTTT
>20|TRBV2|NA|NA|TRBJ2-5
CANKIGVSSDPYVQEMAQYF
TGTGCCAACAAAATAGGGGTTTCTTCGGACCCGTACGTACAAGAGATGGCCCAGTACTTC
>15|TRBV27|TRBD1|NA|TRBJ1-4
CASSPGQGYGEKLFF
TGTGCCAGCAGTCCCGGACAGGGGTACGGAGAAAAACTGTTTTTT
>15|TRBV4-1|TRBD1|NA|TRBJ1-4
CASSQAGQGREKLFF
TGCGCCAGCAGCCAAGCCGGACAGGGGAGAGAAAAACTGTTTTTT
>13|TRBV2|TRBD2|NA|TRBJ2-5
CASRAGSQETQYF
TGTGCCAGCAGAGCGGGAAGCCAAGAGACCCAGTACTTC
>13|TRBV15|NA|NA|TRBJ1-1
CATRPGHLREAFF
TGTGCCACCAGGCCGGGACACCTTAGGGAAGCTTTCTTT
>17|TRBV10-2|TRBD2|NA|TRBJ2-1
CASSEWSSGTSYNEQFF
TGCGCCAGCAGTGAGTGGTCTAGCGGGACCTCCTACAATGAGCAGTTCTTC
>12|TRBV12-3/TRBV12-4|NA|NA|TRBJ1-3
CASRSVPNTIYF
TGTGCCAGCAGATCAGTGCCAAACACCATATATTTT
>15|TRBV27|NA|NA|TRBJ2-1
CASSPRDTRYNEQFF
TGTGCCAGCAGTCCCCGGGACACAAGATACAATGAGCAGTTCTTC
>17|TRBV7-8|TRBD2|NA|TRBJ2-1
CASSLVGTSGRHNEQFF
TGTGCCAGCAGCCTAGTCGGAACTAGCGGGAGACACAATGAGCAGTTCTTC
>13|TRBV7-9|TRBD1|NA|TRBJ1-3
CASSFGQGNTIYF
TGTGCCAGCAGCTTTGGACAGGGGAACACCATATATTTT
>14|TRBV3-1/TRBV3-2|TRBD2|NA|TRBJ2-1
CASSQGTSGGEQFF
TGTGCCAGCAGCCAAGGGACTAGCGGGGGGGAGCAGTTCTTC
>14|TRBV19|TRBD1|NA|TRBJ1-1
CASSTQGARAEAFF
TGTGCCAGTAGTACTCAGGGGGCTAGGGCTGAAGCTTTCTTT
>16|TRBV4-3|NA|NA|TRBJ1-2
CASSQGGGSLNYGYTF
TGCGCCAGCAGCCAAGGGGGGGGAAGCCTTAACTATGGCTACACCTTC
>15|TRBV6-5|TRBD2|NA|TRBJ2-5
CASSYSGTSGRAIYF
TGTGCCAGCAGTTACTCCGGGACTAGCGGGAGGGCCATCTACTTC
>16|TRBV9|NA|NA|TRBJ1-1
CASSNLKDGGQGEAFF
TGTGCCAGCAGCAACCTGAAGGACGGGGGGCAGGGTGAAGCTTTCTTT
>13|TRBV7-8|NA|NA|TRBJ1-6
CASSLGADTKLHF
TGTGCCAGCAGCCTTGGTGCGGACACAAAACTCCACTTT
>17|TRBV2|TRBD1|NA|TRBJ1-4
CASSDPGQGSVGEKLFF
TGTGCCAGCAGTGATCCGGGACAGGGTTCAGTGGGGGAAAAACTGTTTTTT